Sequencing of this T cell receptor (beta chain) was carried out in a study of T cell repertoires in cytomegalovirus infection. About the study: HLA-C-restricted CMV epitopes, recently identified, and well-studied HLA-B-restricted ones were used by the study. Public signatures in TCR beta pointed to CMV infection and matching HLA type. Study-level findings and limits: The study found HLA-C-restricted CMV-specific TCR beta clonotypes dominating the ex vivo response.

This clonotype was observed at least ten times. The antigen remains undetermined. TCRdb called the reads again in MiXCR, with one record for every CDR3 protein. This sample carries 700,000 to 950,000 distinct CDR3 sequences, approximately 32% of them seen once, and the ten largest clones take around 12%. This CDR3 is 13 amino acids long. CDR1 SEHNR and CDR2 FQNEAQ come from the germline V gene (reference sequence). V was trimmed by 1 base and J by 7 bases, leaving 9 bases between them. The chain employs TRBV7-9 and TRBJ2-3, with D unresolved. This TCR derives from a human donor in good health (CMV status not recorded). Some clones in this sample may be carry-over from other donors' samples. The source material was cultured CD8+ T cells from PBMCs, sampled from culture after CMV antigen stimulation. As DNA, the CDR3 is TGTGCCAGCAGCTTAGGGTTTATTTATACGCAGTATTTT. Protein: CASSLGFIYTQYF.